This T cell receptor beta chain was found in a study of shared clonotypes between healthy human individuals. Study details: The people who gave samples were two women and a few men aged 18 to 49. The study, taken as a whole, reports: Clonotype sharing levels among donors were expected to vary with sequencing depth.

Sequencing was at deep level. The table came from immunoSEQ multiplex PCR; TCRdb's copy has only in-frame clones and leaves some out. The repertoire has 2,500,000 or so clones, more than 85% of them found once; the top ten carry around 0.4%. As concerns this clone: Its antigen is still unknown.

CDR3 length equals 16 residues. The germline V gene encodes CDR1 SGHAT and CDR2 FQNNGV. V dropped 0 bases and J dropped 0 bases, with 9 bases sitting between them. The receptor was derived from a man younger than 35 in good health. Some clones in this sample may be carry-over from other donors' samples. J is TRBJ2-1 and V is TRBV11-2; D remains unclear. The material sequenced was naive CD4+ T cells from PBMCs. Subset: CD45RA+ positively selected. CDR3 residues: CASSLDPASSYNEQFF. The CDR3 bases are TGTGCCAGCAGCTTAGATCCCGCTAGCTCCTACAATGAGCAGTTCTTC.